Listed below are T cell receptor beta chains from one sample, sequenced in a study of CD8 T cells in ankylosing spondylitis. Using its own MiXCR run on the 5' RACE reads, TCRdb lists one record per CDR3 protein. The sample records under 300,000 distinct CDR3 sequences, approximately 12% being singletons. The source material was blood, either unsorted or a sorted T cell fraction (not recorded which). These receptors were obtained from a male donor with ankylosing spondylitis or in good health (not recorded which). CDR3s include the opening cysteine and the closing phenylalanine or tryptophan. The D gene is left open where the match is weak.

J,D,length,V,CDR3
TRBJ2-3,.,14,TRBV5-1,CASKGTRNTDTQYF
TRBJ1-3,.,14,TRBV11-2,CASRLQGSGNTIYF
TRBJ1-1,TRBD1,15,TRBV25-1,CASSEGGTGGTEAFF
TRBJ2-5,.,12,TRBV29-1,CSASTRGETQYF
TRBJ1-5,.,14,TRBV2,CASSANDGNQPQHF
TRBJ2-1,TRBD1,15,TRBV5-1,CASSSGTGLYNEQFF
TRBJ2-5,.,17,TRBV5-1,CASRQTHSQTEPLTQYF
TRBJ2-4,TRBD1,14,TRBV20-1,CSARADRDANIQYF
TRBJ2-3,TRBD2,16,TRBV10-3,CAIGSLAGVDTDTQYF
TRBJ2-4,.,12,TRBV5-1,CAKIPPTNIQYF
TRBJ1-1,.,14,TRBV20-1,CSARRAGRDTEAFF
TRBJ2-7,TRBD2,13,TRBV20-1,CRVAGGPSYEQYF
TRBJ2-1,TRBD2,19,TRBV20-1,CSAPPRALTSGRLDNEQFF
TRBJ2-7,.,14,TRBV5-1,CASSLAENSYEQYF